The rows below give T cell receptor beta chains drawn from one sample of a study of cytomegalovirus exposure and HLA in healthy donors. Produced via immunoSEQ multiplex PCR; TCRdb's table is partial and in-frame only. The data show 180,000 or so clones, roughly 10% seen once. The sequencing input was PBMCs. These TCRs come from a woman aged 30 to 39 in good health and CMV-seropositive. The CDR3 runs from the conserved cysteine through the conserved F or W. Fields, in order: clone size, J gene, V gene, CDR3 protein. Rows may omit the clone size; those that give it use once, few, many or a size class.

size: few
J: TRBJ1-1
V: TRBV6-5
CDR3: CASSQSGGMNTEAFF

size: few
J: TRBJ1-1
V: TRBV6-5
CDR3: CASSYSGVYTEAFF

size: NA
J: TRBJ2-1
V: TRBV4-2
CDR3: CASSHSAGGPVRLVNEQFF

size: NA
J: TRBJ2-5
V: TRBV15
CDR3: CATSRTGGKETQYF

size: few
J: TRBJ1-4
V: TRBV5-1
CDR3: CASTLTGAPNEKLFF

size: few
J: TRBJ2-7
V: TRBV7-8
CDR3: CASSSPGEQYF

size: few
J: TRBJ2-4
V: TRBV6-1
CDR3: CASSEIYGTENIQYF

size: NA
J: TRBJ1-5
V: TRBV19
CDR3: CASSIQGGNQPQHF

size: NA
J: TRBJ2-5
V: TRBV5-1
CDR3: CASSLEPSRETQYF

size: NA
J: TRBJ2-1
V: TRBV5-3
CDR3: CARRLKFRDRGFLPYNEQFF

size: NA
J: TRBJ1-2
V: TRBV29-1
CDR3: CSVPDRAPNYGYTF